A single TCR beta chain is shown here with its context. Germline lookup yields CDR1 LGHNA and CDR2 YSLEER. Germline trimming cut 5 bases from V and 3 bases from J; bases unmatched to any gene: 7. The CDR3 runs to 16 residues. These data come from a study of OX40 agonist ivuxolimab in advanced cancers. Generated by immunoSEQ multiplex PCR, the TCRdb table keeps only in-frame clones and is missing some. In the table there are roughly 80,000 clones, roughly 84% of which are singletons. The chain has TRBV4-3 and TRBJ2-2, with TRBD1 matching over 9 bases. The TCR comes from an adult with an advanced solid tumor such as melanoma, head and neck, liver or kidney cancer. This material consisted of CD4+ or CD8+ T cells sorted from blood, taken in a trial of the OX40 agonist ivuxolimab. CDR3 in amino acids: CASSYLTGGDTGELFF. CDR3 nucleotide sequence: TGCGCCAGCAGCTATTTGACAGGGGGGGACACCGGGGAGCTGTTTTTT.